Shown below are 8 T cell receptor beta chains from a single sample sequenced in a study of control samples from healthy donors and cancer patients. Using immunoSEQ multiplex PCR, the repertoire was profiled, and TCRdb retains in-frame clones only, with some absent. The sample holds tens of thousands of clones, roughly 83% seen once. Sequences were obtained from PBMCs. The receptors were sampled from a man between 65 and 85 years old with lung cancer.

With regard to this clone: Other nucleotide sequences from this sample produce the same CDR3. V is TRBV7-3 and J is TRBJ2-5; a weak D match, TRBD2 (5 bases). Deletions cut 2 bases from V and 5 bases from J, with 6 bases between. The CDR3 totals 12 residues. Germline CDR1 SGHTA, CDR2 FQGTGA. CDR3 protein: CASSLSGETQYF. CDR3 coding DNA: TGTGCCAGCAGCTTATCGGGGGAGACCCAGTACTTC.

The rearrangement uses TRBV14 and TRBJ2-7; the D gene is possibly TRBD1 (5 bases). The CDR3 extends over 14 amino acids. V was clipped by 4 bases and J by 5 bases, with 15 bases between them. Germline V CDR1 and CDR2: SGHDN, FVKESK. The CDR3 region is CASSPGQGRHEQYF. DNA for the CDR3: TGTGCCAGCAGCCCCGGGCAGGGAAGGCACGAGCAGTACTTC. The entire variable domain, with the rest obtained from reference TRBV14 and TRBJ2-7, is as follows: EAGVTQFPSHSVIEKGQTVTLRCDPISGHDNLYWYRRVMGKEIKFLLHFVKESKQDESGMPNNRFLAERTGGTYSTLKVQPAELEDSGVYFCASSPGQGRHEQYFGPGTRLTVT.

This clone was found a few times. This chain joins TRBV28 and TRBJ1-4; unclear D gene. Trimming left V 7 bases short and J 0 bases short, with 9 bases between. The CDR3 has 14 residues. Germline CDR1 reads MDHEN; CDR2 reads SYDVKM. Written as DNA, the CDR3 is TGTGCCAGCACCCAGTCGGCAACTAATGAAAAACTGTTTTTT. As protein: CASTQSATNEKLFF. The full variable domain, its missing parts supplied by reference TRBV28 and TRBJ1-4, is DVKVTQSSRYLVKRTGEKVFLECVQDMDHENMFWYRQDPGLGLRLIYFSYDVKMKEKGDIPEGYSVSREKKERFSLILESASTNQTSMYLCASTQSATNEKLFFGSGTQLSVL.

The chain has TRBV11-2 and TRBJ2-3, with D perhaps given as TRBD1 or TRBD2 (5 bases each). V was pared by 5 bases and J by 1 base, with 19 bases between. The CDR3 is 17 residues long. Per germline, CDR1 SGHAT and CDR2 FQNNGV. The CDR3 DNA is TGTGCCAGCAGCCCCCCCGGGGCGCCGACCCGCACAGATACGCAGTATTTT. Its protein is CASSPPGAPTRTDTQYF.

The DNA of the CDR3 is TGTGCCAGCAGCCACCGAACCCGGACGGTTAACTATGGCTACACCTTC. Residues: CASSHRTRTVNYGYTF. The chain is built from TRBV14 and TRBJ1-2; D is unclear. V was shortened by 3 bases and J by 1 base, with 15 bases between the two germline ends. Germline values: CDR1 SGHDN, CDR2 FVKESK. The CDR3 has 16 amino acids.

This clone was seen a handful of times. The rearrangement uses TRBV5-1 and TRBJ1-1; D might be TRBD1 (5 bases). The CDR3 runs 13 residues. Germline V CDR1 and CDR2: SGHRS, YFSETQ. V shed 5 bases and J shed 5 bases, with 13 bases lying between them. CDR3 sequence: CASRRTGGTEAFF. The CDR3 nucleotides read TGCGCCAGCAGGCGGACCGGGGGAACTGAAGCTTTCTTT.

The genes are TRBV4-3 and TRBJ2-1; TRBD2 matches 7 bases. CDR1 LGHNA and CDR2 YSLEER come from the germline V gene. The ends lost 0 bases at V and 6 bases at J; junction bases unmatched: 2. The CDR3 runs 14 residues. The CDR3 DNA follows: TGCGCCAGCAGCCAAGATTGGGGGGGCAATGAGCAGTTCTTC. As protein: CASSQDWGGNEQFF.

V usage is TRBV10-2 and J usage is TRBJ1-4; a weak D match, TRBD1 (5 bases). The CDR3 is 15 amino acids. Germline CDR1 is WSHSY and CDR2 is SAAADI. The V and J ends lost 5 bases and 5 bases respectively, with 15 bases between them. CDR3 in amino acids: CASSSGSEGNEKLFF. The CDR3, as DNA: TGCGCCAGCAGTTCAGGGTCAGAGGGGAATGAAAAACTGTTTTTT.